This TCR beta chain was profiled in a study of blood T cells in healthy people across ages. Study-wide findings and caveats: Without sorted subsets, naive and antigen-experienced compartments could not be conclusively compared.

Germline V lookup: CDR1 LGHNA, CDR2 YSLEER. CDR3 size: 15 residues. Through a sample-barcoded 5' primer and a J-beta primer mix, a second PCR was run for about 6 to 12 cycles. Via MiXCR, TCRdb re-called the 5' RACE reads, giving one row per CDR3 protein. Seen here are around 1,500,000 distinct CDR3 sequences, 28% observed once, and the top ten hold around 7.7%. With respect to this clonotype: No antigen is known for it. The junction differs from germline at one of its ends, possibly a read error.

The clonotype comes from a woman aged 30 to 39 in good health. Sequencing input: blood. The chain employs TRBV4-3 and TRBJ2-2, with a possible D match to TRBD1 (5 bases). CDR3 coding DNA: TGCGCCAGCAGCCAAGAAGCAGGGAACACCGGAGAGCTGTTTTTT. Translated: CASSQEAGNTGELFF.